The 19 T cell receptor beta chains below come from one sample, sequenced in a study of cytomegalovirus exposure and HLA in healthy donors. The PCR made use of 60 Vbeta and 13 Jbeta primers. Assay used: immunoSEQ multiplex PCR; TCRdb lists only in-frame clones, some missing. The sample lists some 180,000 clones, 82% occurring once. Sequences were obtained from PBMCs. These receptors were obtained from a man in his forties in good health and CMV-seronegative.

The rearrangement links TRBV6-1 to TRBJ2-6, with 7 bases identical to TRBD2. Losses at the gene ends were 7 bases for V and 0 bases for J; bases not matched to a gene: 3. Germline loops: CDR1 MNHNS, CDR2 SASEGT. This CDR3 is built from 15 residues. The CDR3 protein is CASKTGGSGANVLTF. Written as DNA, the CDR3 is TGTGCCAGCAAGACGGGAGGCTCTGGGGCCAACGTCCTGACTTTC.

The CDR3: CASRPGQYNEQFF. Here the CDR3 DNA reads TGTGCCAGCAGGCCGGGACAGTACAATGAGCAGTTCTTC. The V call is TRBV6-5, the J call TRBJ2-1; 7 nucleotides agree with TRBD1. With V trimmed by 6 bases and J by 4 bases, 3 bases remained unmatched. This CDR3 contains 13 residues. Germline CDR1 MNHEY, CDR2 SVGAGI.

The genes are TRBV27 and TRBJ1-2, with a weak D call TRBD1 (5 bases). Trimming left V 6 bases short and J 2 bases short, with 13 bases between. The CDR3 totals 14 residues. CDR1 and CDR2 from the germline V gene are MNHEY and SMNVEV (reference sequence). The CDR3 DNA is TGTGCCAGCAGGTCCCGATCAGGGAACTATGGCTACACCTTC. Translated, it gives CASRSRSGNYGYTF.

V usage is TRBV5-1 and J usage is TRBJ1-1; no clear D gene. The V and J ends lost 7 bases and 1 base respectively, with 14 bases between them. This CDR3 region has 14 residues. The V gene's germline CDR1 is SGHRS and CDR2 YFSETQ. CDR3 in amino acids: CASDRGDGNTEAFF. Here the CDR3 DNA reads TGCGCCAGCGACCGAGGAGACGGGAACACTGAAGCTTTCTTT.

The chain uses TRBV9 and TRBJ1-4; unclear D gene. CDR3 length: 15 residues. V lost 4 bases and J 8 bases, leaving 18 bases between the germline ends. Germline values: CDR1 SGDLS, CDR2 YYNGEE. The CDR3 reads CASSRYGEAGEKLFF. In DNA form, the CDR3 reads TGTGCCAGCAGCCGGTACGGAGAAGCTGGAGAAAAACTGTTTTTT.

The chain combines TRBV7-2 with TRBJ1-2, with a weak D call TRBD1 (6 bases). The V end was cut by 3 bases, the J end by 7 bases, with 21 bases between. This CDR3 has 16 amino acids. Germline CDR1 is SGHTA and CDR2 is FQGNSA. CDR3 amino acids: CASSLTSGAQIGGYTF. CDR3 coding DNA: TGTGCCAGCAGCTTGACGTCAGGGGCCCAGATAGGTGGCTACACCTTC.

The rearrangement uses TRBV28 and TRBJ2-1; 13 bases map to TRBD2. This CDR3 has 18 amino acids. The V gene's germline CDR1 is MDHEN and CDR2 SYDVKM. The ends lost 4 bases at V and 1 base at J; junction bases unmatched: 7. The DNA for the CDR3 is TGTGCCAGCAGTTATACTAGCGGGAGGGCCAGGTCCTACAATGAGCAGTTCTTC. This encodes CASSYTSGRARSYNEQFF.

The chain links TRBV29-1 to TRBJ2-1; 9 nucleotides match TRBD1. The J segment lost 3 bases and the V segment lost 1 base, leaving 1 base of the junction unmatched. The CDR3 is made up of 14 amino acids. Germline-derived CDR1 and CDR2 are SQVTM and ANQGSEA. The CDR3 DNA follows: TGCAGCGTTGAAGGGACAGGGGACTACAATGAGCAGTTCTTC. The encoded protein is CSVEGTGDYNEQFF.

The chain carries TRBV5-1 and TRBJ2-3; 7 nucleotides agree with TRBD1. J lost 5 bases, V lost 7 bases, and 4 bases had no gene match. This CDR3 is 12 amino acids long. CDR1 and CDR2 (germline): SGHRS, YFSETQ. CDR3 nucleotides: TGCGCCAGCGCGAGGGGGCAAGATACGCAGTATTTT. This sequence encodes CASARGQDTQYF.

The gene calls are TRBV16 and TRBJ1-2, with 7 bases aligning to TRBD1. Germline CDR1 is KGHSY and CDR2 is FQNENV. After removal of 2 bases from V and 12 bases from J, the junction contained 15 bases not matched to a gene. This CDR3 comprises 15 residues. The CDR3 DNA sequence: TGTGCCAGCAGCCAAGGTGGCGTAGGACAGGAGACCCACACCTTC. The encoded protein is CASSQGGVGQETHTF. The variable domain in full, with the rest retrieved from reference TRBV16 and TRBJ1-2, is GEEVAQTPKHLVRGEGQKAKLYCAPIKGHSYVFWYQQVLKNEFKFLISFQNENVFDETGMPKERFSAKCLPNSPCSLEIQATKLEDSAVYFCASSQGGVGQETHTFGSGTRLTVV.

The gene calls are TRBV9 and TRBJ1-6; tentative D call: TRBD1 (6 bases). Germline CDR1 reads SGDLS; CDR2 reads YYNGEE. This CDR3 is 13 amino acids long. Trimming cost V 0 bases and J 9 bases, with 7 bases left between them. This CDR3 reads CASSVEGGSPLHF. CDR3 nucleotides: TGTGCCAGCAGCGTAGAAGGGGGTTCACCCCTCCACTTT.

This clone was detected only a few times. The rearrangement links TRBV28 to TRBJ1-4, with D possibly TRBD1 on 5 matching bases. V was shortened by 3 bases and J by 5 bases, with 19 bases between the two germline ends. This CDR3 is built from 17 residues. The V gene's germline CDR1 is MDHEN and CDR2 SYDVKM. In DNA form, the CDR3 reads TGTGCCAGCAGTTTTATACGGGTGGGGGGACTAAATGAAAAACTGTTTTTT. Amino acids: CASSFIRVGGLNEKLFF.

V and J are TRBV5-6 and TRBJ1-6; D is possibly TRBD1 (6 bases). V was trimmed by 0 bases and J by 10 bases, leaving 8 bases between them. The CDR3 is 13 residues long. Germline loops: CDR1 SGHDT, CDR2 YYEEEE. The DNA for the CDR3 is TGTGCCAGCAGCTTGGCCAGGGGATCACCCCTCCACTTT. It yields the protein CASSLARGSPLHF. Based on the CDR3 plus reference TRBV5-6 and TRBJ1-6, the full variable domain is DAGVTQSPTHLIKTRGQQVTLRCSPKSGHDTVSWYQQALGQGPQFIFQYYEEEERQRGNFPDRFSGHQFPNYSSELNVNALLLGDSALYLCASSLARGSPLHFGNGTRLTVT.

The chain has TRBV28 and TRBJ1-1; D gene uncertain. The germline V gene encodes CDR1 MDHEN and CDR2 SYDVKM. The CDR3 has 15 residues. Trimming took off 1 base at V and 10 bases at J, with 19 bases between the two ends. Here the CDR3 DNA reads TGTGCCAGCAGTTTATCCCGGACTCCCCTGGCCGGAGCTTTCTTT. Translating it yields CASSLSRTPLAGAFF.

CDR3 coding DNA: TGTGCCAGCAGCTCCCGGGACAGAGTCTACGAGCAGTACTTC. Amino acid sequence: CASSSRDRVYEQYF. The chain carries TRBV7-6 and TRBJ2-7; 7 nucleotides line up with TRBD1. This CDR3 is 14 amino acids long. Per the germline V gene, CDR1 is SGHVS and CDR2 is FNYEAQ. V dropped 4 bases and J dropped 3; count of bases not matched to a gene: 6.

The chain employs TRBV18 and TRBJ2-1, with TRBD2 matching over 12 bases. This CDR3 is 16 amino acids long. CDR1 KGHSH and CDR2 LQKENI come from the germline V gene. V lost 0 bases and J lost 7; bases outside the gene matches: 4. DNA of the CDR3: TGTGCCAGCTCACCACCGGGACTAGCGGGTATAAATGAGCAGTTCTTC. It is translated as CASSPPGLAGINEQFF.

The CDR3 loop reads CASSLASAGAGELFF. CDR3 coding DNA: TGTGCCAGCAGCTTAGCGTCGGCAGGGGCCGGGGAGCTGTTTTTT. The chain combines TRBV7-2 with TRBJ2-2, with D possibly matching TRBD1 (6 bases). Per germline, CDR1 SGHTA and CDR2 FQGNSA. This CDR3 region has 15 residues. V was cut by 0 bases and J by 6 bases, with 11 bases left in between.

The chain couples TRBV5-1 to TRBJ2-3, with no clear D. This CDR3 spans 12 amino acids. The ends were cut back, 5 bases at V and 3 bases at J, with 7 bases in the middle. CDR1 and CDR2 (germline): SGHRS, YFSETQ. The CDR3 protein is CASRTETDTQYF. CDR3 coding DNA: TGCGCCAGCAGGACGGAGACAGATACGCAGTATTTT.

The J gene is TRBJ2-1, the V gene TRBV14, with 8 bases fitting TRBD2. Germline CDR1 is SGHDN and CDR2 is FVKESK. V lost 0 bases and J lost 2; bases outside the gene matches: 6. The CDR3 spans 17 residues. CDR3 region: CASSQDKAGVTYNEQFF. The CDR3 nucleotides are TGTGCCAGCAGCCAAGACAAAGCGGGGGTGACCTACAATGAGCAGTTCTTC.